A single sample gave rise to the 6 T cell receptor beta chains below, sequenced in a study of human T cells and chemical hapten exposure. Time point noted: patch test 2, 6 weeks after DPC sensitization. Treatment specified: therapeutic diphenylcyclopropenone sensitization with weekly scalp DPC. One entry per CDR3 protein, called by TCRdb with MiXCR from the RACE reads. Of 85,000 to 100,000 distinct CDR3 sequences in the sample, about 11% were seen once. The specimen comprised whole blood, sampled in connection with sensitization to the hapten diphenylcyclopropenone (DPC). All receptors come from a man between 35 and 55 years old with alopecia areata. Some clones in this sample may be carry-over from other donors' samples.

The V call is TRBV12-3 or TRBV12-4, the J call TRBJ2-2; 9 bases line up with TRBD2. The trim removed 9 bases at V and 5 bases at J, leaving 16 bases unmatched. The CDR3 sequence is 17 residues long. The CDR3 here is CASVRLLSGRGTGELFF. The DNA of the CDR3 is TGTGCCAGTGTTCGCCTTCTTAGCGGGAGAGGGACCGGGGAGCTGTTTTTT.

This clonotype was seen ten or more times. The rearrangement links TRBV27 to TRBJ2-3, with D tentatively TRBD2 (5 bases). From germline, CDR1 is MNHEY and CDR2 SMNVEV (reference sequence). The CDR3 has 14 residues. Trimming took off 6 bases at V and 0 bases at J, with 10 bases between the two ends. The CDR3 region has the DNA TGTGCCAGCAGCTTAAGCGGAAGCACAGATACGCAGTATTTT. Its protein product is CASSLSGSTDTQYF.

The J gene is TRBJ2-2, the V gene TRBV12-3 or TRBV12-4; TRBD1 matches at 9 bases. CDR3 length: 16 amino acids. Trimming took 3 bases from V and 5 from J; bases not matched to a gene: 7. The DNA of the CDR3 is TGTGCCAGCAGTTTTCGGCTTGGACAGGGGACCGGGGAGCTGTTTTTT. Translated, it gives CASSFRLGQGTGELFF.

This clonotype was observed a handful of times. The rearrangement links TRBV18 to TRBJ2-5, with TRBD2 matching over 10 bases. V gave up 6 bases and J gave up 3 bases; unmatched junction bases: 4. The CDR3 contains 14 residues. Germline CDR1 reads KGHSH; CDR2 reads LQKENI. In nucleotides, the CDR3 is TGTGCCAGCTCCCCCACTAGCGGGGAAGAGACCCAGTACTTC. Protein sequence: CASSPTSGEETQYF. Full variable domain (outside the CDR3, taken from reference TRBV18 and TRBJ2-5): NAGVMQNPRHLVRRRGQEARLRCSPMKGHSHVYWYRQLPEEGLKFMVYLQKENIIDESGMPKERFSAEFPKEGPSILRIQQVVRGDSAAYFCASSPTSGEETQYFGPGTRLLVL.

The J gene is TRBJ2-5, the V gene TRBV20-1; D is undetermined. Trimming stripped 6 bases from V and 7 bases from J, with 9 bases between. This CDR3 spans 10 amino acids. Germline V gene lookup returns CDR1 DFQATT and CDR2 SNEGSKA (reference sequence). CDR3 in amino acids: CSAPRRTQYF. The CDR3 DNA reads as TGCAGTGCCCCCCGTAGGACCCAGTACTTC.

The chain links TRBV29-1 to TRBJ2-3; 7 bases map to TRBD2. With 7 bases clipped from V and 3 bases from J, the junction kept 10 bases outside the gene matches. Germline V CDR1 and CDR2: SQVTM, ANQGSEA. There are 14 residues in the CDR3. The CDR3 bases are TGCAGCGCGGGGGTAGCGGGTGGGACAGATACGCAGTATTTT. Translating it yields CSAGVAGGTDTQYF.